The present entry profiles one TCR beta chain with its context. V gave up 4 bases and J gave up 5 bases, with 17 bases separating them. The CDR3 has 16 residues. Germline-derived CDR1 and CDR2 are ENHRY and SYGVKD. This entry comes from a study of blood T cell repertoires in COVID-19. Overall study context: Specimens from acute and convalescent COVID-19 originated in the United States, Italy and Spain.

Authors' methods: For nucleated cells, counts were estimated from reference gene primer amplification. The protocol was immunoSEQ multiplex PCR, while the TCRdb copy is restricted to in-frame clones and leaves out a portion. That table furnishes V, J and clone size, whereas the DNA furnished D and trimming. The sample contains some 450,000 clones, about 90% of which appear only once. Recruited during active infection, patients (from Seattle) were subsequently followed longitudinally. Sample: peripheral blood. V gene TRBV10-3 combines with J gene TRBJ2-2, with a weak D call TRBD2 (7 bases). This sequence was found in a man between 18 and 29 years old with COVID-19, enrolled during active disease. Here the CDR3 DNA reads TGTGCCATCAGTGGAGGGGGGCTAGCGGAGACCGGGGAGCTGTTTTTT. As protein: CAISGGGLAETGELFF.